The rows below give T cell receptor beta chains drawn from one sample of a study of blood T cell repertoires in COVID-19. Clones were read by immunoSEQ multiplex PCR, and TCRdb kept only the in-frame ones, dropping some. This sample has 150,000 to 200,000 clones, with roughly 83% found just once. Material for sequencing was PBMCs or T cells enriched from blood (not recorded which). The source of these receptors is a woman aged 55-69 years who had recovered from COVID-19. The CDR3 runs from the conserved cysteine through the conserved F or W. D genes are given only for firm matches. The size field is filled for only some rows; it gives once, few, many or a size class.

CDR3aa: CASSSTGQGNTIYF; CDR3nt: TGTGCCAGCAGTTCCACGGGACAGGGAAACACCATATATTTT; d_gene: TRBD1; j_gene: TRBJ1-3; v_gene: TRBV27; abundance: .
CDR3aa: CASSPSSYYEQYF; CDR3nt: TGCGCCAGCAGCCCTTCCTCCTACTACGAGCAGTACTTC; d_gene: .; j_gene: TRBJ2-7; v_gene: TRBV5-1; abundance: .
CDR3aa: CASSPGTSAGELFF; CDR3nt: TGCGCCAGCAGCCCGGGGACTAGCGCCGGGGAGCTGTTTTTT; d_gene: TRBD2; j_gene: TRBJ2-2; v_gene: TRBV5-1; abundance: .
CDR3aa: CASPFHTGGAGGEQYF; CDR3nt: TGTGCCAGCCCATTCCATACAGGGGGCGCGGGGGGCGAGCAGTACTTC; d_gene: .; j_gene: TRBJ2-7; v_gene: TRBV11-3; abundance: .
CDR3aa: CASSVGAASNQPQHF; CDR3nt: TGTGCCAGCAGTGTGGGGGCAGCTAGCAATCAGCCCCAGCATTTT; d_gene: .; j_gene: TRBJ1-5; v_gene: TRBV2; abundance: .
CDR3aa: CASKGDDEKLFF; CDR3nt: TGTGCCAGCAAAGGGGATGATGAAAAACTGTTTTTT; d_gene: .; j_gene: TRBJ1-4; v_gene: TRBV28; abundance: .
CDR3aa: CASSLDRAGNTIYF; CDR3nt: TGCGCCAGCAGCTTAGACAGGGCCGGAAACACCATATATTTT; d_gene: TRBD1; j_gene: TRBJ1-3; v_gene: TRBV5-1; abundance: .
CDR3aa: CASSRSDWTEAFF; CDR3nt: TGTGCCAGCAGCCGATCGGACTGGACTGAAGCTTTCTTT; d_gene: .; j_gene: TRBJ1-1; v_gene: TRBV9; abundance: once
CDR3aa: CASSVRGSPTDTQYF; CDR3nt: TGTGCCAGCAGCGTACGCGGGAGTCCCACAGATACGCAGTATTTT; d_gene: TRBD2; j_gene: TRBJ2-3; v_gene: TRBV9; abundance: .
CDR3aa: CASSIGGSYNSPLHF; CDR3nt: TGTGCCAGTAGCATCGGGGGCTCCTATAATTCACCCCTCCACTTT; d_gene: .; j_gene: TRBJ1-6; v_gene: TRBV19; abundance: .